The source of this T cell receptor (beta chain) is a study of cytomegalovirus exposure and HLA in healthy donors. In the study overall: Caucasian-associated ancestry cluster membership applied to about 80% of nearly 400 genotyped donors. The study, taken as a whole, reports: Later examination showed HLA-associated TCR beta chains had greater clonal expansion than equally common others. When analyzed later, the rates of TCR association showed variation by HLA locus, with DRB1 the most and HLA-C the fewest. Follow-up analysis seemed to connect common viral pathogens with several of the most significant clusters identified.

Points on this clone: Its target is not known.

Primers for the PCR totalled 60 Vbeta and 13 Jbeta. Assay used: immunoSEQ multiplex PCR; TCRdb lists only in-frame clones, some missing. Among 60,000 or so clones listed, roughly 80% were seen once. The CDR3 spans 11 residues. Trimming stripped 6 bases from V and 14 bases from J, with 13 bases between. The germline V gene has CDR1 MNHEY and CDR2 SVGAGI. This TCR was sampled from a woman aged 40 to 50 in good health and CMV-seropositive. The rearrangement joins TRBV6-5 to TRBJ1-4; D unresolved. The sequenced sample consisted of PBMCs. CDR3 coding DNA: TGTGCCAGCAGCCCCCGGGAGCGGCTGTTTTTT. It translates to CASSPRERLFF.